What follows describes a single TCR beta chain. Its matching antigen is unknown. These data belong to a study of cytomegalovirus exposure and HLA in healthy donors. Study-level background: From HLA-typed donors, an early data release held 70 million to 100 million unique TCRs. Study findings and constraints: Exclusion as indistinguishable affected some V segments, including TRBV6-2 and TRBV6-3. The only immune exposure information that was available was CMV serostatus.

From germline, CDR1 is SGHRS and CDR2 YFSETQ. The V gene lost 5 bases and the J gene lost 4 bases, with 24 bases spanning the gap. The length of the CDR3 is 18 residues. Primers for the PCR totalled 60 Vbeta and 13 Jbeta. Profiled with immunoSEQ multiplex PCR; TCRdb holds only in-frame clones, not every one. The sample carries 110,000 or so clones, more than 60% recorded once. Material: PBMCs. The chain joins TRBV5-1 to TRBJ2-2; no firm D call. The sequence came from a woman in her 40s in good health and CMV-seropositive. CDR3 nucleotides: TGCGCCAGCAGTATAGAGAACCCCACCCATCGAACCACCGGGGAGCTGTTTTTT. It is translated as CASSIENPTHRTTGELFF.